This T cell receptor (beta chain) was documented in a study of siplizumab effects on memory and regulatory T cells. Mixed lymphocyte reaction cells underwent roughly six days of coculture at 37°C. TCRdb keeps only in-frame clones here, not all; method: immunoSEQ multiplex PCR. The sample includes about 12,000 clones, about two fifths of them seen just once. This clone was detected only a few times. As yet, its antigen is unknown. Regarding the study as a whole: Alloreactive sequences tracing back to unstimulated CD4+ memory cells fell significantly with siplizumab.

This CDR3 has 16 amino acids. Trimming stripped 0 bases from V and 2 bases from J, with 14 bases between. The germline gives CDR1 SGDLS, CDR2 YYNGEE. The chain employs TRBV9 and TRBJ2-5, with D perhaps TRBD1 (6 bases). The sample was CFSE-low (dividing) CD8+ T cells sorted from an allogeneic mixed lymphocyte reaction. This TCR derives from a human donor in good health; the cells came from an allogeneic mixed lymphocyte reaction. The CDR3 DNA sequence: TGTGCCAGCAGCGTAGGTGTATTGGGGGCACAAGAGACCCAGTACTTC. Protein product: CASSVGVLGAQETQYF.